Listed here are 20 T cell receptor beta chains from one sample, sequenced in a study of cytomegalovirus exposure and HLA in healthy donors. Primers included in the PCR were 60 Vbeta and 13 Jbeta primers. Assay used: immunoSEQ multiplex PCR; TCRdb lists only in-frame clones, some missing. The table lists hundreds of thousands of clones, roughly 84% of them singletons, with 0.71% in the top ten. The sample consisted of PBMCs. The origin of the receptors is a boy younger than 10 in good health and CMV-seronegative.

The V and J genes are TRBV5-6 and TRBJ2-3; 7 bases align to TRBD2. The germline gives CDR1 SGHDT, CDR2 YYEEEE. The CDR3 totals 16 residues. The V segment lost 4 bases and the J segment 4 bases; nucleotides outside the gene matches: 12. The CDR3 DNA reads TGTGCCAGCAGCGTCTTGGGTGGCGGGAGCCCAGATACGCAGTATTTT. Its translation: CASSVLGGGSPDTQYF.

The chain uses TRBV11-3 and TRBJ2-2, with D unresolved. This CDR3 has 15 amino acids. The germline V gene encodes CDR1 SGHNT and CDR2 YENEEA. Trimming removed 4 bases at V and 1 base at J, with 10 bases between. In DNA, the CDR3 is TGTGCCAGCAGCTCGAGCCGACAGAACACCGGGGAGCTGTTTTTT. Translation: CASSSSRQNTGELFF.

The chain joins TRBV13 to TRBJ2-7; D might be TRBD1 (6 bases). Germline assignment: CDR1 PRHDT and CDR2 FYEKMQ (reference sequence). Trimming pared 5 bases from V and 2 bases from J, leaving 19 bases between. There are 16 residues in the CDR3. In DNA form, the CDR3 reads TGTGCCAGCAGCCCCACACCAACAGGGACGCCCTACGAGCAGTACTTC. Translating gives CASSPTPTGTPYEQYF.

A single count supports this clone. The rearrangement joins TRBV5-1 to TRBJ2-3, with TRBD1 matching over 7 bases. Losses at the gene ends were 0 bases for V and 3 bases for J; bases not matched to a gene: 7. CDR1 and CDR2 from the germline V gene are SGHRS and YFSETQ. CDR3 length equals 16 residues. The CDR3 sequence is CASSLAGTEGTDTQYF. Written as DNA, the CDR3 is TGCGCCAGCAGCTTGGCCGGGACAGAAGGTACAGATACGCAGTATTTT.

This rearrangement joins TRBV6-4 to TRBJ2-3; 8 nucleotides agree with TRBD2. The trim removed 5 bases at V and 0 bases at J, leaving 1 base unmatched. The CDR3 runs 14 residues. Germline lookup yields CDR1 MRHNA and CDR2 SNTAGT. The CDR3 protein is CASSRGGSTDTQYF. The CDR3 DNA sequence: TGTGCCAGCAGTCGGGGGGGTAGCACAGATACGCAGTATTTT.

The gene calls are TRBV27 and TRBJ2-2; D call uncertain. The germline gives CDR1 MNHEY, CDR2 SMNVEV (reference sequence). Deletions cut 6 bases from V and 3 bases from J, with 5 bases between. CDR3 length: 12 residues. Here the CDR3 reads CASSDYTGELFF. The DNA for the CDR3 is TGTGCCAGCAGCGACTACACCGGGGAGCTGTTTTTT.

This chain links TRBV13 with TRBJ2-3, with 10 bases that match TRBD2. This CDR3 has 16 residues. From germline, CDR1 is PRHDT and CDR2 FYEKMQ (reference sequence). Losses at the gene ends were 5 bases for V and 1 base for J; bases not matched to a gene: 6. The CDR3 bases are TGTGCCAGCAGCGAAGGGACTAGCGCCGGCACAGATACGCAGTATTTT. It encodes CASSEGTSAGTDTQYF.

This rearrangement joins TRBV6-1 to TRBJ1-4; D is perhaps TRBD1 (5 bases). V was pared by 4 bases and J by 8 bases, with 14 bases between. CDR3 length: 14 residues. Germline CDR1 MNHNS, CDR2 SASEGT. The CDR3 reads CASSAGEGLEKLFF. CDR3 nucleotide sequence: TGTGCCAGCAGTGCGGGGGAGGGCCTAGAAAAACTGTTTTTT.

The chain has TRBV29-1 and TRBJ1-2, with a possible D match to TRBD1 (6 bases). Trimming cost V 4 bases and J 5 bases, with 17 bases left between them. From germline, CDR1 is SQVTM and CDR2 ANQGSEA. The CDR3 runs 14 residues. The CDR3 loop reads CSVASDRFGYGYTF. In nucleotides, the CDR3 is TGCAGCGTTGCCTCCGACAGGTTTGGGTATGGCTACACCTTC.

This clone was picked up a small number of times. The V and J genes are TRBV6-5 and TRBJ2-3; D perhaps matches TRBD2 (6 bases). Germline CDR1 reads MNHEY; CDR2 reads SVGAGI. V was pared by 2 bases and J by 4 bases, with 13 bases between. The CDR3 spans 15 residues. CDR3 sequence: CASSYDAGEADTQYF. The CDR3 coding sequence is TGTGCCAGCAGTTACGACGCTGGGGAGGCAGATACGCAGTATTTT.

This clone was detected only once. V gene TRBV21-1 combines with J gene TRBJ2-1; the table's D call TRBD2 went unverified against the DNA. TRBV21-1 is given as a pseudogene. The CDR3 runs 8 residues. This CDR3 is CASNGQFF. The DNA of the CDR3 is TGTGCCAGCAACGGGCAGTTCTTC.

The CDR3 nucleotides read TGTGCCAGCAGTGAAGCAAAAGGACAGGGGAGGGAAAAACTGTTTTTT. This gives the protein CASSEAKGQGREKLFF. The J gene is TRBJ1-4, the V gene TRBV6-1; 9 bases line up with TRBD1. The CDR3 length is 16 residues. From germline, CDR1 is MNHNS and CDR2 SASEGT. V lost 0 bases, J lost 8 bases, and 7 bases stayed unmatched.

V gene TRBV7-4 combines with J gene TRBJ2-7; a weak D match, TRBD2 (7 bases). The length of the CDR3 is 17 residues. Germline V lookup: CDR1 SGHVT, CDR2 SQSDAQ. The V end lost 4 bases, the J end lost 3 bases, and 22 bases lay between the germline ends. The CDR3 sequence: CASSYQGRGRGVYEQYF. As DNA, the CDR3 is TGTGCCAGCAGCTACCAAGGAAGGGGGAGGGGGGTCTACGAGCAGTACTTC.

The chain has TRBV2 and TRBJ2-7; tentatively, D is TRBD1 (6 bases). The CDR3 contains 12 residues. Trimming took off 9 bases at V and 5 bases at J, with 14 bases between the two ends. CDR1 SNHLY and CDR2 FYNNEI come from the germline V gene. The CDR3 DNA is TGTGCCAGTTCCGATCCAGGGGACGAGCAGTACTTC. Its translation: CASSDPGDEQYF.

The chain links TRBV5-6 to TRBJ2-3; D may be TRBD2 (5 bases). Looked up from germline, CDR1 is SGHDT and CDR2 is YYEEEE. The V end was cut by 3 bases, the J end by 9 bases, with 17 bases between. CDR3 length: 14 amino acids. CDR3 sequence (DNA): TGTGCCAGCAGCTCCGATGGCGGGTATGGGACGCAGTATTTT. Translation: CASSSDGGYGTQYF.

The chain carries TRBV13 and TRBJ2-1; 7 bases map to TRBD2. CDR1 is PRHDT, CDR2 FYEKMQ, per germline (reference sequence). V lost 4 bases, J lost 4 bases, and 13 bases stayed unmatched. The CDR3 extends over 17 amino acids. DNA of the CDR3: TGTGCCAGCAGCTCAAGACGCGGGAGTGGGAGATACAATGAGCAGTTCTTC. Translation: CASSSRRGSGRYNEQFF.

The rearrangement uses TRBV19 and TRBJ2-1; 11 bases align to TRBD1. This CDR3 region has 18 residues. Germline V CDR1 and CDR2: LNHDA, SQIVND (reference sequence). V trimming: 6 bases; J trimming: 5 bases; junction bases outside the gene matches: 15. The CDR3 sequence is CASSPLDRGLRGNNEQFF. The CDR3 bases are TGTGCCAGTAGCCCCTTGGACAGGGGGCTTCGGGGGAACAATGAGCAGTTCTTC.

The genes are TRBV6-1 and TRBJ2-3, with 8 positions matching TRBD1. J was trimmed by 4 bases and V by 7 bases; bases with no gene match: 7. CDR3 length: 14 residues. Germline V gene data show CDR1 as MNHNS and CDR2 as SASEGT. This CDR3 is CASKVAGGADTQYF. The CDR3 DNA sequence: TGTGCCAGCAAGGTGGCAGGGGGCGCAGATACGCAGTATTTT.

The chain joins TRBV5-6 to TRBJ2-7; D is undetermined. V dropped 0 bases and J dropped 2 bases, with 9 bases sitting between them. The CDR3 consists of 14 residues. Germline V gene lookup returns CDR1 SGHDT and CDR2 YYEEEE. CDR3 sequence reads: CASSLAGSAYEQYF. The CDR3 DNA follows: TGTGCCAGCAGCTTGGCCGGGTCAGCCTACGAGCAGTACTTC.

V usage is TRBV4-1 and J usage is TRBJ1-6; D is uncertain. The CDR3 consists of 14 residues. Germline CDR1 is MGHRA and CDR2 is YSYEKL. V dropped 0 bases and J dropped 10 bases, with 10 bases sitting between them. The CDR3 DNA is TGCGCCAGCAGCCAAGATTCCGCTAACTCACCCCTCCACTTT. It yields the protein CASSQDSANSPLHF.